This T cell receptor beta chain derives from a study of radiation and T cells in renal cell carcinoma. Looking at the study overall: Nephrectomy followed 15 Gy stereotactic body radiation by 4 weeks.

This CDR3 spans 16 amino acids. V was shortened by 1 base and J by 2 bases, with 12 bases between the two germline ends. CDR1 is SGHVS, CDR2 FQNEAQ, per germline. Time point defined: baseline pretreatment blood. Described treatment: 15 Gy SBRT to primary tumor, nephrectomy 4 weeks later. Measured with immunoSEQ multiplex PCR; TCRdb has only the in-frame clones, and not every one. The profile covers 55,000 to 65,000 clones, with approximately 80% appearing a single time and 7.3% taken by the ten largest. Study-wide points: Top tumor clonotypes rose in blood 2 weeks post-radiation, then contracted.

In the case of this clone: Antigen specificity is unknown.

The rearrangement joins TRBV7-8 to TRBJ1-3; TRBD1 might be the D (5 bases). The receptor was derived from a man between 60 and 75 years old with renal cell carcinoma. Sequenced material: blood, taken from a patient whose treatment included radiotherapy and nephrectomy. The CDR3 protein is CASSLGRGVAGNTIYF. CDR3 nucleotides: TGTGCCAGCAGCTTAGGAAGAGGGGTAGCTGGAAACACCATATATTTT.